This is a list of T cell receptor beta chains from one sample in a study of beta chain features in type 1 diabetes. Sequenced by immunoSEQ multiplex PCR; TCRdb stores in-frame clones only, minus some. Of a few hundred thousand clones in the sample, around 10% were seen once. The sequencing sample was made of naive CD4+ T cells from blood. Receptor source: a woman between 18 and 30 years old in good health. Each CDR3 is given with its conserved first and last residue. A D gene is named only where the DNA matches it firmly. Rows may omit the clone size; those that give it use once, few, many or a size class.

abundance: few
v_gene: TRBV5-1
d_gene: TRBD1
j_gene: TRBJ2-3
CDR3aa: CASSQGTDTDTQYF
CDR3nt: TGCGCCAGCAGCCAAGGGACAGACACAGATACGCAGTATTTT

abundance: many
v_gene: TRBV29-1
d_gene: NA
j_gene: TRBJ2-7
CDR3aa: CSVMGWGPGPSYEQYF
CDR3nt: TGCAGCGTGATGGGCTGGGGGCCGGGCCCCTCCTACGAGCAGTACTTC

abundance: NA
v_gene: TRBV6-6
d_gene: TRBD1
j_gene: TRBJ2-7
CDR3aa: CASSYVRGNYEQYF
CDR3nt: TGTGCCAGCAGTTACGTCAGGGGGAACTACGAGCAGTACTTC

abundance: NA
v_gene: TRBV27
d_gene: NA
j_gene: TRBJ2-4
CDR3aa: CASSFRGSMNIQYF
CDR3nt: TGTGCCAGCAGTTTCCGGGGGTCTATGAACATTCAGTACTTC

abundance: few
v_gene: TRBV19
d_gene: NA
j_gene: TRBJ2-7
CDR3aa: CASSGGFRLREQYF
CDR3nt: TGTGCCAGTAGCGGAGGGTTCCGCCTGAGGGAGCAGTACTTC

abundance: few
v_gene: TRBV7-9
d_gene: NA
j_gene: TRBJ1-2
CDR3aa: CASSLVSGSEGYTF
CDR3nt: TGTGCCAGCAGCTTAGTTTCGGGGTCGGAGGGCTACACCTTC

abundance: NA
v_gene: TRBV21-1
d_gene: NA
j_gene: TRBJ2-7
CDR3aa: CASSKAGVAYEQYF
CDR3nt: TGTGCCAGCAGCAAAGCAGGGGTAGCCTACGAGCAGTACTTC

abundance: few
v_gene: TRBV7-9
d_gene: NA
j_gene: TRBJ1-5
CDR3aa: CASNQWPGNSNQPQHF
CDR3nt: TGTGCCAGCAACCAGTGGCCAGGGAATAGCAATCAGCCCCAGCATTTT

abundance: few
v_gene: TRBV6-5
d_gene: NA
j_gene: TRBJ2-7
CDR3aa: CASSSTGPYEQYF
CDR3nt: TGTGCCAGCAGTTCGACAGGCCCCTACGAGCAGTACTTC

abundance: NA
v_gene: TRBV2
d_gene: NA
j_gene: TRBJ2-7
CDR3aa: CASRNRAGYEQYF
CDR3nt: TGTGCCAGCAGGAACAGGGCGGGCTACGAGCAGTACTTC

abundance: few
v_gene: TRBV6-1
d_gene: TRBD1
j_gene: TRBJ2-4
CDR3aa: CASSVGDRAPRKNIQYF
CDR3nt: TGTGCCAGCAGTGTTGGGGACAGGGCCCCACGAAAAAACATTCAGTACTTC

abundance: NA
v_gene: TRBV11-3
d_gene: NA
j_gene: TRBJ2-1
CDR3aa: CASSPRVASYNEQFF
CDR3nt: TGTGCCAGCAGCCCGAGGGTAGCGTCCTACAATGAGCAGTTCTTC

abundance: NA
v_gene: TRBV5-1
d_gene: NA
j_gene: TRBJ2-1
CDR3aa: CASSYDLGGYNEQFF
CDR3nt: TGCGCCAGCAGCTATGATCTAGGCGGATACAATGAGCAGTTCTTC

abundance: few
v_gene: TRBV9
d_gene: NA
j_gene: TRBJ2-5
CDR3aa: CASSAGQSFTQETQYF
CDR3nt: TGTGCCAGCAGCGCCGGACAGAGCTTTACCCAAGAGACCCAGTACTTC

abundance: few
v_gene: TRBV9
d_gene: NA
j_gene: TRBJ1-1
CDR3aa: CASSVSSGSILGTEAFF
CDR3nt: TGTGCCAGCAGCGTATCGTCAGGGTCGATATTGGGCACTGAAGCTTTCTTT

abundance: NA
v_gene: TRBV2
d_gene: TRBD1
j_gene: TRBJ1-5
CDR3aa: CASSPRGQPDQPQHF
CDR3nt: TGTGCCAGCAGTCCACGGGGACAGCCCGATCAGCCCCAGCATTTT

abundance: few
v_gene: TRBV4-1
d_gene: NA
j_gene: TRBJ1-2
CDR3aa: CASSPGDNTMGFYGYTF
CDR3nt: TGCGCCAGCAGCCCCGGGGATAACACGATGGGATTCTATGGCTACACCTTC

abundance: few
v_gene: TRBV28
d_gene: TRBD1
j_gene: TRBJ1-6
CDR3aa: CASSFSRTGRNSPLHF
CDR3nt: TGTGCCAGCAGTTTTTCACGGACAGGGCGGAATTCACCCCTCCACTTT

abundance: few
v_gene: TRBV18
d_gene: TRBD1
j_gene: TRBJ2-1
CDR3aa: CASSPDRGPYNEQFF
CDR3nt: TGTGCCAGCTCACCAGACAGGGGGCCCTACAATGAGCAGTTCTTC

abundance: NA
v_gene: TRBV2
d_gene: NA
j_gene: TRBJ2-1
CDR3aa: CASSTRGSSYNEQFF
CDR3nt: TGTGCCAGCAGTACCCGGGGGAGCTCCTACAATGAGCAGTTCTTC

abundance: NA
v_gene: TRBV2
d_gene: TRBD2
j_gene: TRBJ2-5
CDR3aa: CASKKASGSGETQYF
CDR3nt: TGTGCCAGCAAAAAAGCTAGCGGGAGCGGAGAGACCCAGTACTTC

abundance: NA
v_gene: TRBV30
d_gene: TRBD1
j_gene: TRBJ2-7
CDR3aa: CAWKTGFSEQYF
CDR3nt: TGTGCCTGGAAGACAGGGTTCTCCGAGCAGTACTTC

abundance: few
v_gene: TRBV29-1
d_gene: NA
j_gene: TRBJ1-2
CDR3aa: CSVGGNYGYTF
CDR3nt: TGCAGCGTTGGAGGAAACTATGGCTACACCTTC

abundance: few
v_gene: TRBV18
d_gene: NA
j_gene: TRBJ1-1
CDR3aa: CASSPRQENTEAFF
CDR3nt: TGTGCCAGCTCACCAAGACAGGAGAACACTGAAGCTTTCTTT

abundance: NA
v_gene: TRBV30
d_gene: NA
j_gene: TRBJ1-2
CDR3aa: CAWSVEGGGYTF
CDR3nt: TGTGCCTGGAGTGTAGAGGGAGGTGGCTACACCTTC

abundance: few
v_gene: TRBV2
d_gene: NA
j_gene: TRBJ1-2
CDR3aa: CASSVLRTSYTF
CDR3nt: TGTGCCAGCAGTGTATTAAGGACAAGCTACACCTTC

abundance: few
v_gene: TRBV18
d_gene: NA
j_gene: TRBJ2-2
CDR3aa: CASSPSTVGELFF
CDR3nt: TGTGCCAGCTCACCAAGCACAGTCGGGGAGCTGTTTTTT

abundance: few
v_gene: TRBV4-1
d_gene: NA
j_gene: TRBJ2-7
CDR3aa: CASSQVKTGIYEQYF
CDR3nt: TGCGCCAGCAGCCAAGTAAAGACAGGCATCTACGAGCAGTACTTC

abundance: NA
v_gene: TRBV5-1
d_gene: TRBD2
j_gene: TRBJ2-3
CDR3aa: CASSQGTSGRDWGDTQYF
CDR3nt: TGCGCCAGCAGCCAAGGGACTAGCGGGAGAGATTGGGGAGATACGCAGTATTTT

abundance: few
v_gene: TRBV27
d_gene: NA
j_gene: TRBJ2-5
CDR3aa: CASSLRGETQYF
CDR3nt: TGTGCCAGCAGTTTACGGGGAGAGACCCAGTACTTC

abundance: once
v_gene: TRBV15
d_gene: TRBD1
j_gene: TRBJ2-1
CDR3aa: CATSRVSGQGYNEQFF
CDR3nt: TGTGCCACCAGCAGAGTATCGGGACAGGGGTACAATGAGCAGTTCTTC

abundance: NA
v_gene: TRBV12-5
d_gene: TRBD2
j_gene: TRBJ2-1
CDR3aa: CASGLSGDSYNEQFF
CDR3nt: TGTGCTAGTGGTCTCAGCGGGGACTCCTACAATGAGCAGTTCTTC

abundance: few
v_gene: TRBV13
d_gene: NA
j_gene: TRBJ2-1
CDR3aa: CASSLVGARYNEQFF
CDR3nt: TGTGCCAGCAGCTTAGTGGGAGCTCGATACAATGAGCAGTTCTTC

abundance: NA
v_gene: TRBV11-2
d_gene: TRBD2
j_gene: TRBJ2-1
CDR3aa: CASSLEAGGQSEQFF
CDR3nt: TGTGCCAGCAGCTTAGAAGCGGGAGGGCAGAGTGAGCAGTTCTTC

abundance: NA
v_gene: TRBV4-1
d_gene: NA
j_gene: TRBJ1-4
CDR3aa: CASTRQENNEKLFF
CDR3nt: TGCGCCAGCACTAGACAGGAGAATAATGAAAAACTGTTTTTT

abundance: few
v_gene: TRBV7-9
d_gene: NA
j_gene: TRBJ1-5
CDR3aa: CASSLGHSGNQPQHF
CDR3nt: TGTGCCAGCAGCCTGGGGCACTCGGGCAATCAGCCCCAGCATTTT

abundance: NA
v_gene: TRBV2
d_gene: NA
j_gene: TRBJ2-1
CDR3aa: CASRRHGAGSYNEQFF
CDR3nt: TGTGCCAGCAGACGACATGGGGCGGGATCCTACAATGAGCAGTTCTTC

abundance: NA
v_gene: TRBV19
d_gene: NA
j_gene: TRBJ1-4
CDR3aa: CASMHRGAREKLVF
CDR3nt: TGTGCCAGTATGCATCGGGGGGCCCGTGAAAAACTGGTTTTT

abundance: NA
v_gene: TRBV18
d_gene: TRBD2
j_gene: TRBJ2-3
CDR3aa: CASSPQKTTGEGLDTQYF
CDR3nt: TGTGCCAGCTCACCCCAAAAAACCACGGGGGAGGGCCTGGATACGCAGTATTTT

abundance: NA
v_gene: TRBV2
d_gene: NA
j_gene: TRBJ2-3
CDR3aa: CASSWRRTGTDTQYF
CDR3nt: TGTGCCAGCTCATGGAGGCGAACAGGCACAGATACGCAGTATTTT

abundance: few
v_gene: TRBV30
d_gene: TRBD1
j_gene: TRBJ2-7
CDR3aa: CAWSVDRGEQYF
CDR3nt: TGTGCCTGGAGTGTAGACAGGGGCGAGCAGTACTTC

abundance: few
v_gene: TRBV9
d_gene: TRBD2
j_gene: TRBJ2-7
CDR3aa: CASSRTSGSLEQYF
CDR3nt: TGTGCCAGCAGCAGGACTAGCGGGTCGTTAGAGCAGTACTTC

abundance: NA
v_gene: TRBV2
d_gene: TRBD1
j_gene: TRBJ1-2
CDR3aa: CAGGTGGFGYTF
CDR3nt: TGTGCCGGGGGGACAGGGGGTTTTGGCTACACCTTC

abundance: NA
v_gene: TRBV15
d_gene: NA
j_gene: TRBJ1-1
CDR3aa: CATSRGGIPIDTEAFF
CDR3nt: TGTGCCACCAGCAGAGGCGGGATCCCCATAGACACTGAAGCTTTCTTT

abundance: NA
v_gene: TRBV19
d_gene: NA
j_gene: TRBJ1-2
CDR3aa: CASSTSTTNYGYTF
CDR3nt: TGTGCCAGTAGTACCTCCACAACTAACTATGGCTACACCTTC

abundance: few
v_gene: TRBV30
d_gene: TRBD1
j_gene: TRBJ1-1
CDR3aa: CAWSVPRGRSAFF
CDR3nt: TGTGCCTGGAGTGTCCCCAGGGGGAGGTCTGCTTTCTTT

abundance: few
v_gene: TRBV7-2
d_gene: TRBD1
j_gene: TRBJ1-2
CDR3aa: CASSRVGQDYGYTF
CDR3nt: TGTGCCAGCAGCCGCGTCGGACAGGACTATGGCTACACCTTC

abundance: NA
v_gene: TRBV5-1
d_gene: TRBD2
j_gene: TRBJ2-5
CDR3aa: CASSPRGTSGLETQYF
CDR3nt: TGCGCCAGCAGCCCAAGAGGGACTAGCGGCTTAGAGACCCAGTACTTC

abundance: NA
v_gene: TRBV7-2
d_gene: TRBD2
j_gene: TRBJ2-7
CDR3aa: CASSPDRGGPRRYF
CDR3nt: TGTGCCAGCAGCCCGGACCGGGGGGGGCCGAGAAGGTACTTC

abundance: few
v_gene: TRBV4-1
d_gene: TRBD2
j_gene: TRBJ2-1
CDR3aa: CASKEGLAGGYYNEQFF
CDR3nt: TGCGCCAGCAAGGAGGGACTAGCGGGGGGGTACTACAATGAGCAGTTCTTC

abundance: NA
v_gene: TRBV19
d_gene: NA
j_gene: TRBJ2-1
CDR3aa: CASSVSTRLSNEQFF
CDR3nt: TGTGCCAGTAGTGTCTCGACTAGACTGAGCAATGAGCAGTTCTTC

abundance: NA
v_gene: TRBV29-1
d_gene: TRBD1
j_gene: TRBJ2-3
CDR3aa: CSVEGRGRTDTQYF
CDR3nt: TGCAGCGTGGAAGGCAGGGGGCGAACAGATACGCAGTATTTT

abundance: NA
v_gene: TRBV15
d_gene: TRBD1
j_gene: TRBJ2-7
CDR3aa: CATSRLNLRDRAYEQYF
CDR3nt: TGTGCCACCAGCAGATTAAACCTCCGGGACAGGGCTTACGAGCAGTACTTC

abundance: few
v_gene: TRBV27
d_gene: TRBD2
j_gene: TRBJ2-3
CDR3aa: CASSLTLGTISTDTQYF
CDR3nt: TGTGCCAGCAGTTTAACCCTCGGGACTATTAGCACAGATACGCAGTATTTT

abundance: NA
v_gene: TRBV18
d_gene: TRBD2
j_gene: TRBJ2-3
CDR3aa: CASSPRKGLATDTQYF
CDR3nt: TGTGCCAGCTCACCCCGGAAGGGACTAGCGACAGATACGCAGTATTTT

abundance: few
v_gene: TRBV5-4
d_gene: NA
j_gene: TRBJ2-1
CDR3aa: CASSSHPSVPVDEQFF
CDR3nt: TGTGCCAGCAGCTCCCACCCTAGCGTACCTGTCGATGAGCAGTTCTTC

abundance: NA
v_gene: TRBV6-1
d_gene: NA
j_gene: TRBJ1-2
CDR3aa: CASSEAGPSGYTF
CDR3nt: TGTGCCAGCAGTGAAGCGGGGCCTAGTGGCTACACCTTC

abundance: NA
v_gene: TRBV2
d_gene: NA
j_gene: TRBJ1-2
CDR3aa: CASSEVGGSGGYTF
CDR3nt: TGTGCCAGCAGTGAAGTTGGGGGGTCAGGTGGCTACACCTTC

abundance: few
v_gene: TRBV10-3
d_gene: TRBD2
j_gene: TRBJ2-1
CDR3aa: CAISVSGGQGEQFF
CDR3nt: TGTGCCATCAGTGTAAGCGGGGGGCAGGGTGAGCAGTTCTTC